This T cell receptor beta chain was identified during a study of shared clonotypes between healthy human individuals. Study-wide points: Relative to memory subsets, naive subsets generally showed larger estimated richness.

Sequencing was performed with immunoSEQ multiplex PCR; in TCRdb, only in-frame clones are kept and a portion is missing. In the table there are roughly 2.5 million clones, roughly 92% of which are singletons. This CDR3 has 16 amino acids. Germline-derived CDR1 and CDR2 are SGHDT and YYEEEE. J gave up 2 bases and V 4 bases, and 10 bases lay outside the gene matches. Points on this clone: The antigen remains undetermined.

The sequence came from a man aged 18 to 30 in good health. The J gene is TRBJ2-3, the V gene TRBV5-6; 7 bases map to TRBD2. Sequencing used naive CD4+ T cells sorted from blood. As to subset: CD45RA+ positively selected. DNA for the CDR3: TGTGCCAGCAGCCCCCGGGGCGCGGGGGTCACAGATACGCAGTATTTT. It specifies CASSPRGAGVTDTQYF. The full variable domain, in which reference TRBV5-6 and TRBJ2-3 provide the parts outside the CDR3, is DAGVTQSPTHLIKTRGQQVTLRCSPKSGHDTVSWYQQALGQGPQFIFQYYEEEERQRGNFPDRFSGHQFPNYSSELNVNALLLGDSALYLCASSPRGAGVTDTQYFGPGTRLTVL.